This T cell receptor (beta chain) derives from a study of blood T cell repertoires in COVID-19. About the research overall: The samples span acute and convalescent COVID-19 from the United States, Italy and Spain. The analysed material was cDNA or gDNA that came from T cells, B-cell-depleted T cells, or PBMCs.

CDR3 size: 14 residues. The germline V gene encodes CDR1 KGHSH and CDR2 LQKENI. Between the trimmed V and J ends, which lost 2 bases and 7 bases, there was a span of 12 bases. Original handling: It was from reference gene primer amplification that nucleated cell counts were estimated. Repertoires were generated with immunoSEQ multiplex PCR, while TCRdb's copy carries only in-frame clones and drops some. From that table come the V and J calls and clone size; the DNA was used to work out D and trimming. The sample yields about 210,000 clones, roughly four fifths seen once. Sequencing was performed on peripheral blood. The TCR was taken from a woman between 40 and 50 years old with acute or convalescent COVID-19. This chain links TRBV18 with TRBJ1-5; D ambiguous. The CDR3 nucleotides are TGTGCCAGCTCACCAGACCGGGAGGGCCAGCCCCAGCATTTT. This translates into CASSPDREGQPQHF. The full variable domain, rest sourced from reference TRBV18 and TRBJ1-5, is NAGVMQNPRHLVRRRGQEARLRCSPMKGHSHVYWYRQLPEEGLKFMVYLQKENIIDESGMPKERFSAEFPKEGPSILRIQQVVRGDSAAYFCASSPDREGQPQHFGDGTRLSIL.